This T cell receptor beta chain was documented in a study of beta chain features in type 1 diabetes. Study-wide results and limits: Across patients, naive, central memory and Treg TCRB repertoires exhibited apparently greater similarity than was observed across healthy donors. Individuals with type 1 diabetes displayed fewer insertions and more deletions at VDJ junctions. Still unanswered here is whether HLA type influences TCRB rearrangement.

Sorting based on CD45RO/CCR7/CD25/CD127/CD95/CD27 separated CD4+ naive, central memory, regulatory and stem cell-like memory cells. The germline V gene encodes CDR1 SGHTA and CDR2 FQGNSA. CDR3 length: 16 residues. The V and J ends lost 6 bases and 2 bases respectively, with 17 bases between them. This clone has just a few counts. Its antigen is unknown. Sequenced material consisted of expressed TCRB transcripts (all of the isolated RNA was reverse transcribed). The protocol was immunoSEQ multiplex PCR, while the TCRdb copy is restricted to in-frame clones and leaves out a portion. The data show about 470,000 clones, approximately 30% seen once.

The sample consisted of naive CD4+ T cells from blood. This sequence originates from a man in his late teens or twenties in good health. J is TRBJ1-5 and V is TRBV7-2; a possible D gene is TRBD1 (5 bases). The CDR3: CASSEIGGDGNQPQHF. CDR3 nucleotide sequence: TGTGCCAGCAGTGAGATCGGGGGAGATGGCAATCAGCCCCAGCATTTT. The whole variable domain, filled in from reference TRBV7-2 and TRBJ1-5, reads GAGVSQSPSNKVTEKGKDVELRCDPISGHTALYWYRQSLGQGLEFLIYFQGNSAPDKSGLPSDRFSAERTGGSVSTLTIQRTQQEDSAVYLCASSEIGGDGNQPQHFGDGTRLSIL.